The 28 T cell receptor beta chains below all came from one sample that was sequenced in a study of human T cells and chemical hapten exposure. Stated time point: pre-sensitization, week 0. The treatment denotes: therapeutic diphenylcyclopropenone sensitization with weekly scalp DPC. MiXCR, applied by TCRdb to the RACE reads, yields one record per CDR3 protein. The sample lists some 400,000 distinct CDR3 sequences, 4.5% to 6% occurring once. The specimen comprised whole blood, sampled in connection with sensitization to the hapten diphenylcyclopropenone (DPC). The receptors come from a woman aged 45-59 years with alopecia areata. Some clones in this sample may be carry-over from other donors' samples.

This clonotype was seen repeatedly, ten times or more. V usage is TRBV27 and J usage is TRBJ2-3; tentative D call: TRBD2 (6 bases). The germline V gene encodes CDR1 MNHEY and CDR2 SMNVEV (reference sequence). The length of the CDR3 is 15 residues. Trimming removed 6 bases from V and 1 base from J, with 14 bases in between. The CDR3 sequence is CASRSRGARTDTQYF. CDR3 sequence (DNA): TGTGCCAGCAGAAGTCGCGGGGCCCGCACAGATACGCAGTATTTT.

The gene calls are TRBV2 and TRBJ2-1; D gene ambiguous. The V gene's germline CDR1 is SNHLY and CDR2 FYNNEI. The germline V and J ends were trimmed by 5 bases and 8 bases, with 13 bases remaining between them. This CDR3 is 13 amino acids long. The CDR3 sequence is CASSLEPFDEQFF. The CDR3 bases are TGTGCCAGCAGTCTCGAACCATTCGATGAGCAGTTCTTC. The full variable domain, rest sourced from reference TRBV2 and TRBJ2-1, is EPEVTQTPSHQVTQMGQEVILRCVPISNHLYFYWYRQILGQKVEFLVSFYNNEISEKSEIFDDQFSVERPDGSNFTLKIRSTKLEDSAMYFCASSLEPFDEQFFGPGTRLTVL.

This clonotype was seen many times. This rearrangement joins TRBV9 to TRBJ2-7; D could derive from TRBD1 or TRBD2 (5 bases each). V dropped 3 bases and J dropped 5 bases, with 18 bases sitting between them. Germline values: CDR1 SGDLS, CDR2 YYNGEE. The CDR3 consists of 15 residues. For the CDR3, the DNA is TGTGCCAGCAGCGAATCCGGGACCCTTATGGACGAGCAGTACTTC. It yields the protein CASSESGTLMDEQYF.

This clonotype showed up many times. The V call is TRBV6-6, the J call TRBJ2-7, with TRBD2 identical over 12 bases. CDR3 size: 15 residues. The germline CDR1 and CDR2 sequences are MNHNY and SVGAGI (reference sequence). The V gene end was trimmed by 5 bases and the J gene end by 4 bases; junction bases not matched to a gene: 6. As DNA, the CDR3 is TGTGCCAGCAGTGTGACTAGCGGGAGTCAGTACGAGCAGTACTTC. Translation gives CASSVTSGSQYEQYF.

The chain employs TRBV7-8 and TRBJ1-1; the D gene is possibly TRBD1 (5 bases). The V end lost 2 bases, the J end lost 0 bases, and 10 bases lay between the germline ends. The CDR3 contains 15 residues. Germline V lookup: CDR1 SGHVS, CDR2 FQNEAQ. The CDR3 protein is CASSLSTEMNTEAFF. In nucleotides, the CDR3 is TGTGCCAGCAGCTTATCGACAGAAATGAACACTGAAGCTTTCTTT.

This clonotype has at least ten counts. The CDR3 spells CSARDRARDYEKLFF. The CDR3 DNA is TGCAGTGCTAGAGATCGGGCCAGAGATTATGAAAAACTGTTTTTT. J is TRBJ1-4 and V is TRBV20-1; D gene ambiguous. Trimming shortened V by 0 bases and J by 6 bases, and 14 bases separated the two germline ends. Per the germline V gene, CDR1 is DFQATT and CDR2 is SNEGSKA (reference sequence). This CDR3 region has 15 residues.

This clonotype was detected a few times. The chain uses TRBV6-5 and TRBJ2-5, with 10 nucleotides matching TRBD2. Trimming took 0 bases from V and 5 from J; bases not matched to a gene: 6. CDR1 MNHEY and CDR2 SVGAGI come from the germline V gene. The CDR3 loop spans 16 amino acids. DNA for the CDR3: TGTGCCAGCAGTTACTCCCTAGCGGGAGAGGGGGAGACCCAGTACTTC. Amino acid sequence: CASSYSLAGEGETQYF.

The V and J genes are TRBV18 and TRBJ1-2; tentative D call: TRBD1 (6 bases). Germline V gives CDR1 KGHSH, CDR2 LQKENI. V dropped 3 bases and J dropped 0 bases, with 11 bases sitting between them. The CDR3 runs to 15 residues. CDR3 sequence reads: CASSPRDTPNYGYTF. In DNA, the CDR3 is TGTGCCAGCTCACCGCGGGACACGCCTAACTATGGCTACACCTTC.

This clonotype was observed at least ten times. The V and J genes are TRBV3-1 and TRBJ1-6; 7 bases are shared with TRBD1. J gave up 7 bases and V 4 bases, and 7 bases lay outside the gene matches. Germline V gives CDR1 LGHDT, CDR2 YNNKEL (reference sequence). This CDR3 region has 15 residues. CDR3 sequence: CASSLTGTVNSPLHF. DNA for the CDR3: TGTGCCAGCAGCCTAACCGGGACAGTGAATTCACCCCTCCACTTT.

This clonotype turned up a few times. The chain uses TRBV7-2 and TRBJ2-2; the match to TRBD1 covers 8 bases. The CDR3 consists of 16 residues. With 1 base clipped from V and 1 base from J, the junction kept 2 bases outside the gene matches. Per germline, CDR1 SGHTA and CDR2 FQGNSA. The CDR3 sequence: CASSLGGTGNTGELFF. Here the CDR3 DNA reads TGTGCCAGCAGCTTAGGCGGGACAGGGAACACCGGGGAGCTGTTTTTT.

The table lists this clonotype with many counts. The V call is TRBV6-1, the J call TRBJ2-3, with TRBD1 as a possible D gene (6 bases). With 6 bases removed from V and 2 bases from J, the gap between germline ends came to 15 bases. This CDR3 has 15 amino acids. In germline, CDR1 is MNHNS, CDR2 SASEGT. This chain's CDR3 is CASRRWTEPTDTQYF. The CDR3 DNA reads TGTGCCAGCAGGCGATGGACAGAACCCACAGATACGCAGTATTTT.

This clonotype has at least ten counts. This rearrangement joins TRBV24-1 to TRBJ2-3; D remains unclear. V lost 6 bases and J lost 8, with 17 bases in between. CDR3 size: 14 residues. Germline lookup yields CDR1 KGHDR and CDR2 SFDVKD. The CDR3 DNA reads TGTGCCACCAGTTCTCTTGCCGCAGGAGCTACGCAGTATTTT. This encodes CATSSLAAGATQYF.

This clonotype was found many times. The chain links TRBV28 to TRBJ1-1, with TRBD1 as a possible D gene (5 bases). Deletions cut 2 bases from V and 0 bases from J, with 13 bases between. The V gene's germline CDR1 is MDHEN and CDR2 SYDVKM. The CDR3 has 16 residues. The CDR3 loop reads CASSLLDSPMNTEAFF. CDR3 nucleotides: TGTGCCAGCAGTTTACTTGACAGTCCAATGAACACTGAAGCTTTCTTT.

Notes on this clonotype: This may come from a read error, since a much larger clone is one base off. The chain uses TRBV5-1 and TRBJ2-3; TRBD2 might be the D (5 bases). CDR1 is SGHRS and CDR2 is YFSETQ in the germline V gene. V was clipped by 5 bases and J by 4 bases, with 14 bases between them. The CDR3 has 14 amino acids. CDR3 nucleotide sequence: TGCGCCAGCAGGAGGGAGCCCAGTGCAGATACGCAGTATTTT. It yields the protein CASRREPSADTQYF.

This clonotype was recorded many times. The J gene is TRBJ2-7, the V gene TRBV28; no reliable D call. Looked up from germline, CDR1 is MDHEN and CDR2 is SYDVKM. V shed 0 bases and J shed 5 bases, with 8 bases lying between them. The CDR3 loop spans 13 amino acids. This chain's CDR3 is CASSLWARDEQYF. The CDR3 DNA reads TGTGCCAGCAGTTTATGGGCCCGGGACGAGCAGTACTTC.

CDR3 amino acids: CASVREGTDTQYF. DNA for the CDR3: TGTGCCAGCGTTAGAGAAGGCACAGATACGCAGTATTTT. This chain connects TRBV2 to TRBJ2-3; D call uncertain. CDR3 length: 13 amino acids. V was trimmed by 8 bases and J by 1 base, leaving 10 bases between them. CDR1 SNHLY and CDR2 FYNNEI come from the germline V gene.

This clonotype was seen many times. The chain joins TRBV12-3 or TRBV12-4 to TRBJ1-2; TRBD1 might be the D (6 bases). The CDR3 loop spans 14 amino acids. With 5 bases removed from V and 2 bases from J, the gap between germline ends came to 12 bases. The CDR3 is CASSPPGQNYGYTF. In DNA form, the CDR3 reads TGTGCCAGCAGTCCCCCCGGACAGAACTATGGCTACACCTTC.

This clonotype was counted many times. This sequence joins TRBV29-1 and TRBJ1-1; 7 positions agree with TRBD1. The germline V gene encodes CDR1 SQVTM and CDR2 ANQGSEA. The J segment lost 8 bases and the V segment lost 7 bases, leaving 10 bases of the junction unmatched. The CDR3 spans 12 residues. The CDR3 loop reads CSAMTGTSEAFF. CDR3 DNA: TGCAGCGCCATGACAGGGACGTCGGAAGCTTTCTTT.

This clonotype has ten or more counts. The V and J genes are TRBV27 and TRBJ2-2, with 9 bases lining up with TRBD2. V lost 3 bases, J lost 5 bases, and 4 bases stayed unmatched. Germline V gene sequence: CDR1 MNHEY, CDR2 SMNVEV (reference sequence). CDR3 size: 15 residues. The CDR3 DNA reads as TGTGCCAGCAGTTTGACTAGCGGAGCTACCGGGGAGCTGTTTTTT. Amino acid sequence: CASSLTSGATGELFF.

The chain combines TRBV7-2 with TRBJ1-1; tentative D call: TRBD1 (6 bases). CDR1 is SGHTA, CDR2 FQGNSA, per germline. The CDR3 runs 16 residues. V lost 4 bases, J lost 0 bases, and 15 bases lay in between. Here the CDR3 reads CASSSGGAGVNTEAFF. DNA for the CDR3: TGTGCCAGCAGCTCCGGGGGGGCAGGGGTGAACACTGAAGCTTTCTTT.

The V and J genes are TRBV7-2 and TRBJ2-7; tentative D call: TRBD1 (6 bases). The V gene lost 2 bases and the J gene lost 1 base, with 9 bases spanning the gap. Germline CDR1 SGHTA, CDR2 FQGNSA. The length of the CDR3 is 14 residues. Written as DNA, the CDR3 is TGTGCCAGCAGCTTAACCAGGGGATCCTACGAGCAGTACTTC. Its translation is CASSLTRGSYEQYF.

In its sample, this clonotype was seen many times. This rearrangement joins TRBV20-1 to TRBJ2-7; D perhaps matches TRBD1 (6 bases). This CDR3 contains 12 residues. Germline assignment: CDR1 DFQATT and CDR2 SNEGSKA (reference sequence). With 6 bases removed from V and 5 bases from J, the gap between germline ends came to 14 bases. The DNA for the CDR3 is TGCAGTGCACCAGGGGATGTCAACGAGCAGTACTTC. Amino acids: CSAPGDVNEQYF.

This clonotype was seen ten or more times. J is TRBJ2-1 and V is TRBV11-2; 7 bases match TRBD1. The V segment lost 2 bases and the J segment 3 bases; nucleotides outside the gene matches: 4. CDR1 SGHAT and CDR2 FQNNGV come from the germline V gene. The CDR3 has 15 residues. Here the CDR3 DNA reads TGTGCCAGCAGCTTAAGTTGGGACAGCTACAATGAGCAGTTCTTC. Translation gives CASSLSWDSYNEQFF. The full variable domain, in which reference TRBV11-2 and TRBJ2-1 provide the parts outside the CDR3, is EAGVAQSPRYKIIEKRQSVAFWCNPISGHATLYWYQQILGQGPKLLIQFQNNGVVDDSQLPKDRFSAERLKGVDSTLKIQPAKLEDSAVYLCASSLSWDSYNEQFFGPGTRLTVL.

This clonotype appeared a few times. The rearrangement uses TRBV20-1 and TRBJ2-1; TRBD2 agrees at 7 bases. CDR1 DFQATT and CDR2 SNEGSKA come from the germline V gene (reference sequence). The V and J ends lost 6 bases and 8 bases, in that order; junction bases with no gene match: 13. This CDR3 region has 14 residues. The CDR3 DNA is TGCAGTGCACTGAACCTAGCGGCCTTAGATGAGCAGTTCTTC. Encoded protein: CSALNLAALDEQFF.

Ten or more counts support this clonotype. Here the CDR3 reads CASNSGTLDGETQYF. CDR3 DNA: TGCGCCAGCAATTCTGGGACATTGGACGGAGAGACCCAGTACTTC. V usage is TRBV5-1 and J usage is TRBJ2-5; D is possibly TRBD1 (6 bases). This CDR3 comprises 15 residues. V dropped 6 bases and J dropped 4 bases, with 19 bases sitting between them. Looked up from germline, CDR1 is SGHRS and CDR2 is YFSETQ. Filled out from reference TRBV5-1 and TRBJ2-5, the complete variable domain reads KAGVTQTPRYLIKTRGQQVTLSCSPISGHRSVSWYQQTPGQGLQFLFEYFSETQRNKGNFPGRFSGRQFSNSRSEMNVSTLELGDSALYLCASNSGTLDGETQYFGPGTRLLVL.

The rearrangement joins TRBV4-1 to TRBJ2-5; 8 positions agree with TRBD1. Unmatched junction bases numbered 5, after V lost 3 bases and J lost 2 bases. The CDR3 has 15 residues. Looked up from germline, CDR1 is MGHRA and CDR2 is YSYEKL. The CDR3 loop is CASSQGQVLQETQYF. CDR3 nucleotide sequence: TGCGCCAGCAGCCAGGGACAGGTCCTACAAGAGACCCAGTACTTC.

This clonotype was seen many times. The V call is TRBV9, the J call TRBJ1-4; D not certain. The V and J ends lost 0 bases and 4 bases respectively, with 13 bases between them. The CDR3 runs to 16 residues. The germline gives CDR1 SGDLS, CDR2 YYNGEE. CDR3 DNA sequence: TGTGCCAGCAGCGTAGGAGGAGCGTTAGTTAATGAAAAACTGTTTTTT. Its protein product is CASSVGGALVNEKLFF.

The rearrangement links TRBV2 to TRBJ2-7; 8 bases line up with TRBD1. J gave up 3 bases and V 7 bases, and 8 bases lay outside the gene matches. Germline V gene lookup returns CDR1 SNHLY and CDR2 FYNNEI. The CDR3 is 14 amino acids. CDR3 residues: CASNSGGLGYEQYF. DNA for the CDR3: TGTGCCAGCAATTCAGGGGGCTTGGGCTACGAGCAGTACTTC.